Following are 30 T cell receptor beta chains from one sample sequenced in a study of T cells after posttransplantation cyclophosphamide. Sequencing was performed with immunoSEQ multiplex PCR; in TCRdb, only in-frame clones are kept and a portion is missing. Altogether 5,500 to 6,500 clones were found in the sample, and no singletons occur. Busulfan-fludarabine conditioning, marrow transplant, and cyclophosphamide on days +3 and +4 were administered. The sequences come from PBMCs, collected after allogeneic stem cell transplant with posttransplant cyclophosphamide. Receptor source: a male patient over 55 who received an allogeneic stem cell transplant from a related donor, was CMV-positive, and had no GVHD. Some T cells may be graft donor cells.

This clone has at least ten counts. The CDR3 loop reads CASSLLVGNQPQHF. In DNA form, the CDR3 reads TGTGCCAGCAGTTTACTGGTAGGCAATCAGCCCCAGCATTTT. This chain uses TRBV27 with TRBJ1-5; D unclear. Germline V gene sequence: CDR1 MNHEY, CDR2 SMNVEV (reference sequence). The CDR3 runs to 14 residues. Trimming pared 2 bases from V and 2 bases from J, leaving 7 bases between.

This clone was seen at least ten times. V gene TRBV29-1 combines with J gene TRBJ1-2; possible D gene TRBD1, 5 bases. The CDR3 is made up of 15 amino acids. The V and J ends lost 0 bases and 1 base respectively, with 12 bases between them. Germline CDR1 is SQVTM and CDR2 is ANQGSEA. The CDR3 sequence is CSVEDRGRGNYGYTF. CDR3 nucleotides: TGCAGCGTTGAAGATCGCGGTAGGGGTAACTATGGCTACACCTTC.

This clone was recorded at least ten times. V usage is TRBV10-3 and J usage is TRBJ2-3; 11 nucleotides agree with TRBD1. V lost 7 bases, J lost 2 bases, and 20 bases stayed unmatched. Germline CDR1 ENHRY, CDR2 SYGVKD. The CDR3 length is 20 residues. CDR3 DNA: TGTGCCATCACTAACCTCCGGGACAGGGGGTCCTCGCCCGTCACAGATACGCAGTATTTT. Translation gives CAITNLRDRGSSPVTDTQYF.

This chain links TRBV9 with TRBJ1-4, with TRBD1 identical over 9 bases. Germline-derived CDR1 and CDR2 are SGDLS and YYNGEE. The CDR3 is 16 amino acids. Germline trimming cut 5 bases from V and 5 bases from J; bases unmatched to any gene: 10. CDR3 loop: CASSLNLGQGNEKLFF. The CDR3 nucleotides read TGTGCCAGCAGTCTAAATTTAGGACAGGGGAATGAAAAACTGTTTTTT.

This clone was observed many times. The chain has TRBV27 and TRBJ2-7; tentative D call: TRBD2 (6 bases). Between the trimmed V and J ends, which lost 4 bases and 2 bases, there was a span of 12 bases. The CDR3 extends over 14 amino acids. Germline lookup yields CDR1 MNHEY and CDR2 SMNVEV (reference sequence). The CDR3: CASSWGLNTYEQYF. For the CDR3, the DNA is TGTGCCAGCAGTTGGGGACTCAATACCTACGAGCAGTACTTC.

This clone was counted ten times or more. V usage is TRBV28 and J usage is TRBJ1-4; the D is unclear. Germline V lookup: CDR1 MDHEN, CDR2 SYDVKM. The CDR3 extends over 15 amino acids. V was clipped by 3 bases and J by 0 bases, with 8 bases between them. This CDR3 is CASSLSGATNEKLFF. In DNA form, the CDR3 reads TGTGCCAGCAGTTTGTCGGGTGCAACTAATGAAAAACTGTTTTTT.

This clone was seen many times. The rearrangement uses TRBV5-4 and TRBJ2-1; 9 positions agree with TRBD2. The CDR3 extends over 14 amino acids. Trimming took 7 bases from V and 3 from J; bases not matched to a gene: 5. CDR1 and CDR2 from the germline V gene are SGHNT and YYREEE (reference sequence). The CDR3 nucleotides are TGTGCCAGCGCGCGGGGGGGTCACTACAATGAGCAGTTCTTC. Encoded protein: CASARGGHYNEQFF.

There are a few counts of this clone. The CDR3 coding sequence is TGTGCCATCCTGGGGCCAATGGATGAGCAGTTCTTC. It yields the protein CAILGPMDEQFF. The rearrangement uses TRBV27 and TRBJ2-1; perhaps TRBD1 as D (5 bases). V was shortened by 10 bases and J by 8 bases, with 15 bases between the two germline ends. CDR1 is MNHEY and CDR2 is SMNVEV in the germline V gene (reference sequence). The CDR3 totals 12 residues.

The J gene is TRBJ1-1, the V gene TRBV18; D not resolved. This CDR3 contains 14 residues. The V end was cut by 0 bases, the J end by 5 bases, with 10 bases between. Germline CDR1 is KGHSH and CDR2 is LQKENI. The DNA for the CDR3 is TGTGCCAGCTCACCACCGTCGGGAGAAACTGAAGCTTTCTTT. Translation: CASSPPSGETEAFF.

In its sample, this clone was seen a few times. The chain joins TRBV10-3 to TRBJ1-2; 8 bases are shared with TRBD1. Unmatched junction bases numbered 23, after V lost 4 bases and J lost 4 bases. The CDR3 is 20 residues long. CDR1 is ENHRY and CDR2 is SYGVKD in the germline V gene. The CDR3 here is CAISALGENIRGRSPYGYTF. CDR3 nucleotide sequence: TGTGCCATCAGTGCCCTGGGGGAAAATATCAGGGGGCGCAGCCCCTATGGCTACACCTTC.

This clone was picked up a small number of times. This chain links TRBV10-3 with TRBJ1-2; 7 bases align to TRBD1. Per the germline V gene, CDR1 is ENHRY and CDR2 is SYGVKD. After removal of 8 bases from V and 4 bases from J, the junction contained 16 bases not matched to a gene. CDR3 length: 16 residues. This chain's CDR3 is CAIASPTGEGGYGYTF. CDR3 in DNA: TGTGCCATCGCCTCTCCTACAGGGGAAGGCGGCTATGGCTACACCTTC.

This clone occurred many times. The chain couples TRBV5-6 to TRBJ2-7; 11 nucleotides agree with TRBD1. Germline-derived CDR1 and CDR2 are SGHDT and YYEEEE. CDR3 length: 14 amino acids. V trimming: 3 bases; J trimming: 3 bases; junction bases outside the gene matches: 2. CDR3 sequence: CASSYGTGGYEQYF. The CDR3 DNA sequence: TGTGCCAGCAGCTATGGGACAGGGGGCTACGAGCAGTACTTC.

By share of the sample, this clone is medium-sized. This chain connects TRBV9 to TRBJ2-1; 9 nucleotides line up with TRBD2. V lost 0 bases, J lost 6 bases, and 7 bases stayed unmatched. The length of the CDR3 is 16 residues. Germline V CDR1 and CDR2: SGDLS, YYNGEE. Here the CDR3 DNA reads TGTGCCAGCAGCGTAGCTGGGCGGGGGGGATCCAATGAGCAGTTCTTC. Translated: CASSVAGRGGSNEQFF. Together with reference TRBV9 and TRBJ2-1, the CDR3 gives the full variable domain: DSGVTQTPKHLITATGQRVTLRCSPRSGDLSVYWYQQSLDQGLQFLIQYYNGEERAKGNILERFSAQQFPDLHSELNLSSLELGDSALYFCASSVAGRGGSNEQFFGPGTRLTVL.

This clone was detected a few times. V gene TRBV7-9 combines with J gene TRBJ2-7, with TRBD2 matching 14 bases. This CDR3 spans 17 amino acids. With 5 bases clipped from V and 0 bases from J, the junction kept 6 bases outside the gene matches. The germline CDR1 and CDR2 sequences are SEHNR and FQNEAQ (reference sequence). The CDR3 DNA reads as TGTGCCAGCAGCCACGGGACTAGCGGGGGTACCTCCTACGAGCAGTACTTC. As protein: CASSHGTSGGTSYEQYF.

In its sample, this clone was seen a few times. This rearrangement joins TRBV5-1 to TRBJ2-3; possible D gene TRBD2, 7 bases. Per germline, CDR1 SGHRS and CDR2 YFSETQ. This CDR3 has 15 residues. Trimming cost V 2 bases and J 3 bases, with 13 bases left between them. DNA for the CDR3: TGCGCCAGCAGCTTCTCGGGGGGCGGGACAGATACGCAGTATTTT. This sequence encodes CASSFSGGGTDTQYF.

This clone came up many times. The CDR3 sequence is CASSEQGAGNTIYF. The DNA of the CDR3 is TGCGCCAGCAGCGAACAGGGGGCTGGAAACACCATATATTTT. The V gene is TRBV5-1, the J gene TRBJ1-3; 8 nucleotides agree with TRBD1. Germline assignment: CDR1 SGHRS and CDR2 YFSETQ. The CDR3 has 14 residues. J was trimmed by 2 bases and V by 4 bases; bases with no gene match: 2.

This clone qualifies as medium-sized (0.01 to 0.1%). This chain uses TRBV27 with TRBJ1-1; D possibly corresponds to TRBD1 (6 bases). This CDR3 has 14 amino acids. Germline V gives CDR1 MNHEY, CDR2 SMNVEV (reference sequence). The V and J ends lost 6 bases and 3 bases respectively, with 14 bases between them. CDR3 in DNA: TGTGCCAGCAGAATAAACAGGGATGACACTGAAGCTTTCTTT. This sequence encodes CASRINRDDTEAFF.

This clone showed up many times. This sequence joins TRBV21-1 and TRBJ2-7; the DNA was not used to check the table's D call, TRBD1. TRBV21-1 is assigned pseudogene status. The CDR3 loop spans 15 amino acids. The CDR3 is CASSKETGDGDEQYF. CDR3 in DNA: TGTGCCAGCAGCAAAGAAACAGGGGATGGAGACGAGCAGTACTTC.

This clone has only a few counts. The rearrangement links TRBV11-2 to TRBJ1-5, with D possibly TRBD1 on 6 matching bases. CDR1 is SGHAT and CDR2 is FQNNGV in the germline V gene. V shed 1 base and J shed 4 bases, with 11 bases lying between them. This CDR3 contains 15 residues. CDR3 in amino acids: CASSLGQATNQPQHF. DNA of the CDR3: TGTGCCAGCAGCTTAGGACAGGCCACTAATCAGCCCCAGCATTTT. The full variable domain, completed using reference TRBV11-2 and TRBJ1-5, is EAGVAQSPRYKIIEKRQSVAFWCNPISGHATLYWYQQILGQGPKLLIQFQNNGVVDDSQLPKDRFSAERLKGVDSTLKIQPAKLEDSAVYLCASSLGQATNQPQHFGDGTRLSIL.

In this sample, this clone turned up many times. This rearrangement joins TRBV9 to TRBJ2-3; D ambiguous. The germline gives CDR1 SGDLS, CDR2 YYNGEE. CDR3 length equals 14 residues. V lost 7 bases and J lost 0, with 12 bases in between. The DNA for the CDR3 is TGTGCCAGCGCGGCGTCCTCTAGCACAGATACGCAGTATTTT. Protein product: CASAASSSTDTQYF.

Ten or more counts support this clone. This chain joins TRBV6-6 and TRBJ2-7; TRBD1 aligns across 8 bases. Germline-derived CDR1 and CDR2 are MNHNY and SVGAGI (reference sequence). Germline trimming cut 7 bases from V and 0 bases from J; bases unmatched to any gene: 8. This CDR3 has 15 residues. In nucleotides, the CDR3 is TGTGCCAGCACTCCCTCCAGGGGGCTCTCCTACGAGCAGTACTTC. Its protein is CASTPSRGLSYEQYF.

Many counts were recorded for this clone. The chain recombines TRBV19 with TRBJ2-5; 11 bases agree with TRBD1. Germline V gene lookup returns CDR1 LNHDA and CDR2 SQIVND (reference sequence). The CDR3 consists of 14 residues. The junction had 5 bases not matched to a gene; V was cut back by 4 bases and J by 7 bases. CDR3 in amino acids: CASSTDRGLGTQYF. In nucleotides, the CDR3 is TGTGCCAGTAGTACGGACAGGGGGCTTGGGACCCAGTACTTC.

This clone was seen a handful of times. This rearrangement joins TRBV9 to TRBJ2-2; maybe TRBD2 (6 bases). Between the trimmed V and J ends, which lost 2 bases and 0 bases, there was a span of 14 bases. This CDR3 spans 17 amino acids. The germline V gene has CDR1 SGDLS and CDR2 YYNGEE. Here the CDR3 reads CASSVPEEGANTGELFF. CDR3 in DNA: TGTGCCAGCAGCGTTCCCGAGGAGGGTGCGAACACCGGGGAGCTGTTTTTT.

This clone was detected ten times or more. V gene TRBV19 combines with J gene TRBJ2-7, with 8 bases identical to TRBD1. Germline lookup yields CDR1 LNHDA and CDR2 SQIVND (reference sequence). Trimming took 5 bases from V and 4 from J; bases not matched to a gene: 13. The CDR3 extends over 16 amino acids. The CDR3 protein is CASSPPGQARVYEQYF. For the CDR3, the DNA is TGTGCCAGTAGTCCCCCGGGACAGGCGAGGGTGTACGAGCAGTACTTC.

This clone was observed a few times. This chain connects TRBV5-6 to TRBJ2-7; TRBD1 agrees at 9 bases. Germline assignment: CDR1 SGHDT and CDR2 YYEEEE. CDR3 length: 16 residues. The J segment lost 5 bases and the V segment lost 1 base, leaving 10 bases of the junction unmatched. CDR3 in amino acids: CASSLSGQGGFHEQYF. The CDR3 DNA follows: TGTGCCAGCAGCTTGTCGGGACAGGGTGGTTTCCACGAGCAGTACTTC.

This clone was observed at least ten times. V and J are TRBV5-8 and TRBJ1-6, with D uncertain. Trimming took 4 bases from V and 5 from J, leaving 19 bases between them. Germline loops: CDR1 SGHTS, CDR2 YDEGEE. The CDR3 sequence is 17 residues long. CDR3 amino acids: CASSQTHGVKNNSPLHF. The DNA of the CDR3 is TGTGCCAGCAGCCAGACCCACGGGGTAAAGAATAATTCACCCCTCCACTTT.

Here the CDR3 DNA reads TGTGCCAGCAGCCCCTGGGGGACAGACCTCAATGAGCAGTTCTTC. Translation gives CASSPWGTDLNEQFF. The chain combines TRBV11-2 with TRBJ2-1, with TRBD1 identical over 7 bases. Germline loops: CDR1 SGHAT, CDR2 FQNNGV. V was clipped by 5 bases and J by 6 bases; unmatched bases: 10. The CDR3 totals 15 residues. The variable domain in full, completed from reference TRBV11-2 and TRBJ2-1, reads EAGVAQSPRYKIIEKRQSVAFWCNPISGHATLYWYQQILGQGPKLLIQFQNNGVVDDSQLPKDRFSAERLKGVDSTLKIQPAKLEDSAVYLCASSPWGTDLNEQFFGPGTRLTVL.

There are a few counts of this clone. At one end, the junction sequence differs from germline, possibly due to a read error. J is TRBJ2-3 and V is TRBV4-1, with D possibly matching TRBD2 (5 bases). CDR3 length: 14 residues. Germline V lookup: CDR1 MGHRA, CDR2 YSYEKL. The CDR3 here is CASSQTASTDAQYF. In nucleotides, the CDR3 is TGCGCCAGCAGCCAAACTGCTAGCACAGATGCGCAGTATTTT.

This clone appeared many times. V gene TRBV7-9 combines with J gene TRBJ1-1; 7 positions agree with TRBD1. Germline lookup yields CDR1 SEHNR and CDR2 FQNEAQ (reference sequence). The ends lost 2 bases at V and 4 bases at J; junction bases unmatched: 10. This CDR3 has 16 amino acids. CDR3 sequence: CASSLHTKGAATEAFF. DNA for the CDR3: TGTGCCAGCAGCTTACATACTAAGGGGGCAGCCACTGAAGCTTTCTTT.

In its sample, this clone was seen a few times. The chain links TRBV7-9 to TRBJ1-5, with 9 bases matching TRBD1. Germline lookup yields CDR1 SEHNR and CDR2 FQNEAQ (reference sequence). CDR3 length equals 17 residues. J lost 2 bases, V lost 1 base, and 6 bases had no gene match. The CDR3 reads CASSLGGTGLGNQPQHF. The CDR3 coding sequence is TGTGCCAGCAGCTTAGGTGGGACAGGGTTGGGCAATCAGCCCCAGCATTTT. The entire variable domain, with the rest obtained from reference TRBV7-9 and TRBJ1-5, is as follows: DTGVSQNPRHKITKRGQNVTFRCDPISEHNRLYWYRQTLGQGPEFLTYFQNEAQLEKSRLLSDRFSAERPKGSFSTLEIQRTEQGDSAMYLCASSLGGTGLGNQPQHFGDGTRLSIL.